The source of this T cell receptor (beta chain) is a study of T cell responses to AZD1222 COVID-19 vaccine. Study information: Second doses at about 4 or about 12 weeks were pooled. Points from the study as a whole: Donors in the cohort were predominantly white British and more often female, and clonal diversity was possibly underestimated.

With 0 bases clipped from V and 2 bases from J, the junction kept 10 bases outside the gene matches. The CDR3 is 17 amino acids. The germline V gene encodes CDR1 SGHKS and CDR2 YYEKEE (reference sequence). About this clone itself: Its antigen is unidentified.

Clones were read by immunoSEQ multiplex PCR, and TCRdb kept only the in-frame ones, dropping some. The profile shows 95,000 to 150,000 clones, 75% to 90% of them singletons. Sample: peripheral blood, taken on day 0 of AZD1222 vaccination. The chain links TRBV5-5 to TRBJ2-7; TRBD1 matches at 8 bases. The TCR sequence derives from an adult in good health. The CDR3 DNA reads TGTGCCAGCAGCTTGGCCGGAGGACAGGGTTATCCCTACGAGCAGTACTTC. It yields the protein CASSLAGGQGYPYEQYF.